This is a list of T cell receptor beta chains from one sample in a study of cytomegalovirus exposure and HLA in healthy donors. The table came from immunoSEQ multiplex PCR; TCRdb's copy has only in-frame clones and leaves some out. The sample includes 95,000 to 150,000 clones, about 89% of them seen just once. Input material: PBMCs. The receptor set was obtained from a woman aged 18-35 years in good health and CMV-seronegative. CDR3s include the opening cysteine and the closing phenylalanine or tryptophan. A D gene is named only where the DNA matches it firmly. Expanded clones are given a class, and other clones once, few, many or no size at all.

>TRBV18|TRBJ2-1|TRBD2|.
TGTGCCAGCAAGACCGGGACTAGCGGCGGTAATGAGCAGTTCTTC
CASKTGTSGGNEQFF
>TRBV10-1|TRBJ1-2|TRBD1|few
TGCGCCAGCAGTGACTCGAGGGGGCCGAACTATGGCTACACCTTC
CASSDSRGPNYGYTF
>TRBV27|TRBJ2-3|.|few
TGTGCCAGTTCCGGAGCGGGCCTCACAGATACGCAGTATTTT
CASSGAGLTDTQYF
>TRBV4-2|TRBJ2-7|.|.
TGTGCCAGCAGCCACTCCACTACGGGGGAGCAGTACTTC
CASSHSTTGEQYF
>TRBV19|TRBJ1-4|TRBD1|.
TGTGCCAGTAGTATTGTGGGACAGGGGAATGAAAAACTGTTTTTT
CASSIVGQGNEKLFF
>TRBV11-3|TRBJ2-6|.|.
TGTGCCAGCAGCTTATCTCAATCCCAGGGCTCTGGGGCCAACGTCCTGACTTTC
CASSLSQSQGSGANVLTF
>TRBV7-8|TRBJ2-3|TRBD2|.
TGTGCCAGCAGCTTAGTCAGGGGACTAGCGCATAGCACAGATACGCAGTATTTT
CASSLVRGLAHSTDTQYF
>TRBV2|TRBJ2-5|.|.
TGTGCCAGCAGTGTTTCAGGGGCGGAGACCCAGTACTTC
CASSVSGAETQYF
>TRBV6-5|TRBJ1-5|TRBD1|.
TGTGCCAGCAGGAGGACAGGACGCAATCAGCCCCAGCATTTT
CASRRTGRNQPQHF
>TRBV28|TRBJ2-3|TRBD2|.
TGTGCCAGCAGCACCCCGGGGGGGGCGCTGGGGGATACGCAGTATTTT
CASSTPGGALGDTQYF
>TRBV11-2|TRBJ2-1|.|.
TGTGCCAGCAGCCAGGGGCGGCGATGGAGCTCCTACAATGAGCAGTTCTTC
CASSQGRRWSSYNEQFF
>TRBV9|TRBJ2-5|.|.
TGTGCCAGCTCCAAGGGGGGGTCCTATTCACAAGAGACCCAGTACTTC
CASSKGGSYSQETQYF
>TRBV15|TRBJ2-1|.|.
TGTGCCACCAGCAATGATTTGACAAGAAAGTTCTTC
CATSNDLTRKFF
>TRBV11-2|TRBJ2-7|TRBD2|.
TGTGCCAGCAGCCAGGGACTAGCGGGATCCTACGAGCAGTACTTC
CASSQGLAGSYEQYF
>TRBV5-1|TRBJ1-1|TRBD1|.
TGCGCCAGCAGCCTGGAAGGGGGCCCTTTGAACACTGAAGCTTTCTTT
CASSLEGGPLNTEAFF
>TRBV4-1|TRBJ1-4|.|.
TGCGCCAGCAGCCCGGTTAATGAAAAACTGTTTTTT
CASSPVNEKLFF
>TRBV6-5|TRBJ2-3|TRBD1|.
TGTGCCAGCAGTTACTCGAAGGACAGGGTACAAGATACGCAGTATTTT
CASSYSKDRVQDTQYF
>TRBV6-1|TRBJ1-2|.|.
TGTGCCAGCAGTCCTTTCGGCTCCCTACGGGGTGGCTACACCTTC
CASSPFGSLRGGYTF
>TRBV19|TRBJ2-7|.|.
TGTGCCAGTAGTATGAACTCCTTGGTTAGCGAGCAGTACTTC
CASSMNSLVSEQYF
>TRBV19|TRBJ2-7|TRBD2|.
TGTGCCAGTAGGGCTAGCGGGAGCTCCTACGAGCAGTACTTC
CASRASGSSYEQYF
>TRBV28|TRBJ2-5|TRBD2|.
TGTGCCAGCAGTACTAGCGGTACTGGGACCCAGTACTTC
CASSTSGTGTQYF
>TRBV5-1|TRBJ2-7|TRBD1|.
TGCGCCAGCAGCTCGAGGACAGGGGGCTACGAGCAGTACTTC
CASSSRTGGYEQYF
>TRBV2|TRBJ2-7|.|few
TGTGCCAGTTCCAATTCCTACGAGCAGTACTTC
CASSNSYEQYF
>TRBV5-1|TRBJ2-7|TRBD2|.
TGCGCCAGCAGCTTATTGAGCGGGACCTACGAGCAGTACTTC
CASSLLSGTYEQYF
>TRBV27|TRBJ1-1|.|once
TGTGCCAGCAGTTTGTGGGGCTTGAACACTGAAGCTTTCTTT
CASSLWGLNTEAFF
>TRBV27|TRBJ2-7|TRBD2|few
TGTGCCAGCAGTTTGGCTAGCGGGAACGAGCAGTACTTC
CASSLASGNEQYF
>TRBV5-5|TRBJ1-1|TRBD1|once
TGTGCCAGCAGCCGTGCCCCGGGACAGGGTGTAATGAACACTGAAGCTTTCTTT
CASSRAPGQGVMNTEAFF
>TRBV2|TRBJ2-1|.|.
TGTGCCAGCAGGAGACTAGGGAATGAGCAGTTCTTC
CASRRLGNEQFF
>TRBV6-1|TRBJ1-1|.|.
TGTGCCAGCAGCCCATGGACAGTAACCAACACTGAAGCTTTCTTT
CASSPWTVTNTEAFF
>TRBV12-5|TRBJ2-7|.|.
TGTGCTAGTGCCCGAACAGGGTGGGGCCCTTACGAGCAGTACTTC
CASARTGWGPYEQYF
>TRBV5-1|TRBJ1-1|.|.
TGCGCCAGCAGCTTGGCTGGGGCCGTCACTGAAGCTTTCTTT
CASSLAGAVTEAFF
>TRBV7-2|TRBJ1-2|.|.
TGTGCCAGCAGCTCCGAGACAGCGATCCATGGCTACACCTTC
CASSSETAIHGYTF
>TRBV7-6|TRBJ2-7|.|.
TGTGCCAGCAGCTTACGGCCCCCGGGCGGGAGCGGGGACACGTCCTACGAGCAGTACTTC
CASSLRPPGGSGDTSYEQYF
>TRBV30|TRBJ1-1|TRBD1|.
TGTGCCTGGAGTGTATTCAGGCCAGGGGGCCCGAATAACACTGAAGCTTTCTTT
CAWSVFRPGGPNNTEAFF
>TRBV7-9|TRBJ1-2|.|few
TGTGCCAGCAGCTTAGGCCCAGGTTATGGCTACACCTTC
CASSLGPGYGYTF
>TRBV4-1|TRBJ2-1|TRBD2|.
TGCGCCAGCAGCCGACCTACTAGCGGGAGAGGGATGTATGAGCAGTTCTTC
CASSRPTSGRGMYEQFF
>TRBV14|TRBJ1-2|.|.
TGTGCCAGCAGCCCAAAAGGGGGGGCCGCTGTAGGCTACACCTTC
CASSPKGGAAVGYTF
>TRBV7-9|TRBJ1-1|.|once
TGTGCCAGCAGCTTGGACAGTGTTTCTGAAGCTTTCTTT
CASSLDSVSEAFF
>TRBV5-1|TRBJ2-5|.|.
TGCGCCAGCAGCTTGTCAGCGGCCCGAAGGGAAGAGACCCAGTACTTC
CASSLSAARREETQYF
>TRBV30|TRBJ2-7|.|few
TGTGCCTGGAGTCCCCAGGGGCTCTACGAGCAGTACTTC
CAWSPQGLYEQYF
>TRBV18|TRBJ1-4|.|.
TGTGCCAGCTCACCGCGGGGGGAGAAACTGTTTTTT
CASSPRGEKLFF
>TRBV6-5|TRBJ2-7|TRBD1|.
TGTGCCAGCAGTCCGCGACAGGGCCCCTACGAGCAGTACTTC
CASSPRQGPYEQYF
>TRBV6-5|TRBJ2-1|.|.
TGTGCCAGCAGTTACAGGGGTATGGGGAATGAGCAGTTCTTC
CASSYRGMGNEQFF
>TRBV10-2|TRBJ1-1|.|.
TGCGCCAGCAGTGAATCGTCTTTCACTGAAGCTTTCTTT
CASSESSFTEAFF
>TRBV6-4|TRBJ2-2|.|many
TGTGCCAGCAGTGACTCGGGGACTACCGGGGAGCTGTTTTTT
CASSDSGTTGELFF
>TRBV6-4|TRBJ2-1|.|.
TGTGCCAGCAGTTATCCCCAGGCGGGAATGAAGTGGTCCTATGAGCAGTTCTTC
CASSYPQAGMKWSYEQFF
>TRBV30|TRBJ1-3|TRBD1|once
TGTGCCTGGATCCCTCGGACAGGGGGAAACACCATATATTTT
CAWIPRTGGNTIYF
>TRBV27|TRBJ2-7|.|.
TGTGCCAGCAGTCCACATACGGGTAGGGGATCTTACGAGCAGTACTTC
CASSPHTGRGSYEQYF
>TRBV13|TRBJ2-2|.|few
TGTGCCAGCAGCCGGACAGTCACCGGGGAGCTGTTTTTT
CASSRTVTGELFF
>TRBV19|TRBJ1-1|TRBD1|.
TGTGCCAGTAGTCAACAGGGGGGCACTGAAGCTTTCTTT
CASSQQGGTEAFF
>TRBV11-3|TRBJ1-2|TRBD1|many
TGTGCCAGCAGCTTACAGAGGACAGGGGGCGACTATGGCTACACCTTC
CASSLQRTGGDYGYTF